This TCR beta chain was sequenced for a study of CD8 T cells in ankylosing spondylitis. Study-level points and caveats: In ankylosing spondylitis blood, a motif of seven or eight highly homologous TCR beta variants appeared characteristic. Relatively rare in peripheral blood, disease-linked clones were also CD8+. Earlier authors reported some of these motif variants in reactive arthritis synovial fluid and blood.

This clonotype came up many times. Its target is not known. Researchers built TCR beta libraries using quantitative 5'-RACE with molecular barcodes. MiXCR, applied by TCRdb to the 5' RACE reads, yields one record per CDR3 protein. This sample has 150,000 to 200,000 distinct CDR3 sequences, with around 10% found just once. The CDR3 is made up of 15 amino acids. V was shortened by 1 base and J by 3 bases, with 13 bases between the two germline ends. Looked up from germline, CDR1 is SGHKS and CDR2 is YYEKEE (reference sequence). The clonotype comes from a male donor with ankylosing spondylitis or in good health (not recorded which). The chain employs TRBV5-5 and TRBJ1-2; weak D call: TRBD1 (5 bases). Material: blood, either unsorted or a sorted T cell fraction (not recorded which). CDR3 sequence reads: CASSLMWTPDYGYTF. The CDR3 DNA reads TGTGCCAGCAGCTTGATGTGGACACCTGACTATGGCTACACCTTC.